Here is one T cell receptor beta chain with its context. The antigen is undetermined. The second PCR ran roughly 6 to 12 cycles with a sample-barcoded 5' primer and J-beta primers. Each cDNA molecule was tagged by a template-switch adaptor that had 12 random nucleotides. TCRdb re-derived calls from the 5' RACE reads in MiXCR, one entry per CDR3 protein. Of about 830,000 distinct CDR3 sequences in the sample, about 62% are singletons; the top ten hold around 30%. The record originates from a study of blood T cells in healthy people across ages. Study observations and caveats: The study could not conclusively compare naive and antigen-experienced cells, given its unsorted PBMCs.

CDR3 length equals 15 residues. Germline CDR1 is PRHDT and CDR2 is FYEKMQ (reference sequence). The V and J genes are TRBV13 and TRBJ2-7; TRBD1 matches at 9 bases. Judging by the DNA end, TRBJ2-5 fits better; the J call may be wrong. The receptor was isolated from a man aged 25 to 40 in good health. What was sequenced was blood. Here the CDR3 DNA reads TGTGCCAGCAGCTTGAACACAGGGGGCCGGGAGACCCAGTACTTC. Protein: CASSLNTGGRETQYF.